The next 10 T cell receptor beta chains were all read from a single sample in a study of T cells in lung cancer brain metastases listed by TCRdb under 2018. The library came from the immunoSEQ multiplex PCR assay. The clones in this table, taken by TCRdb from immuneACCESS, are in-frame only. Not every clone is retained; where verified, under half of the shortfall comes from an unresolved V gene, and the cause of the rest is unknown. Within this sample are 3,500 or so clones, with roughly nine tenths of them counted one time only. The ten largest clones take up approximately 5% of the sample. Sequencing used tumor tissue from the primary lung tumor. What the cell subset or site label conveys for this sample: primary lung cancer lesion. Receptor source: a woman between 45 and 60 years old with non-small cell lung cancer.

The chain couples TRBV10-3 to TRBJ1-5; perhaps TRBD1 as D (6 bases). This CDR3 has 13 residues. V was pared by 8 bases and J by 3 bases, with 11 bases between. Germline V CDR1 and CDR2: ENHRY, SYGVKD. The chain's CDR3 is CAIAWDNNQPQHF. CDR3 nucleotides: TGTGCCATCGCCTGGGACAACAATCAGCCCCAGCATTTT.

The rearrangement joins TRBV10-2 to TRBJ2-6; 11 nucleotides align to TRBD1. The CDR3 loop spans 16 amino acids. Germline V lookup: CDR1 WSHSY, CDR2 SAAADI. The ends lost 6 bases at V and 1 base at J; junction bases unmatched: 2. The DNA of the CDR3 is TGCGCCAGCAGGGGACAGGGGGGGTCTGGGGCCAACGTCCTGACTTTC. Encoded protein: CASRGQGGSGANVLTF.

This chain links TRBV27 with TRBJ1-1; 7 nucleotides align to TRBD1. The germline CDR1 and CDR2 sequences are MNHEY and SMNVEV (reference sequence). The CDR3 loop spans 14 amino acids. The V and J ends lost 4 bases and 0 bases, in that order; junction bases with no gene match: 2. CDR3 in amino acids: CASSYRGLNTEAFF. The CDR3 nucleotides read TGTGCCAGCAGTTACAGGGGCCTGAACACTGAAGCTTTCTTT.

V and J are TRBV5-6 and TRBJ2-3, with TRBD2 identical over 11 bases. V trimming: 4 bases; J trimming: 5 bases; junction bases outside the gene matches: 9. Germline assignment: CDR1 SGHDT and CDR2 YYEEEE. This CDR3 has 16 residues. CDR3 residues: CASSRPLAGGGDTQYF. The CDR3 coding sequence is TGTGCCAGCAGCCGACCCCTAGCGGGGGGAGGAGATACGCAGTATTTT.

The rearrangement joins TRBV7-9 to TRBJ2-2; D may match TRBD1 or TRBD2 (5 bases each). V was pared by 6 bases and J by 2 bases, with 16 bases between. The CDR3 length is 16 residues. CDR1 is SEHNR and CDR2 is FQNEAQ in the germline V gene (reference sequence). The CDR3 region has the DNA TGTGCCAGCAGTCAGAGAGCCGGGGCCAACACCGGGGAGCTGTTTTTT. This codes for CASSQRAGANTGELFF.

V usage is TRBV10-3 and J usage is TRBJ2-7; the match to TRBD1 covers 7 bases. The CDR3 runs 12 residues. Unmatched junction bases numbered 4, after V lost 9 bases and J lost 2 bases. In germline, CDR1 is ENHRY, CDR2 SYGVKD. The CDR3 coding sequence is TGTGCCATAGGACAGGCCGCCTACGAGCAGTACTTC. Its protein is CAIGQAAYEQYF.

The chain recombines TRBV11-3 with TRBJ2-3, with D unclear. Germline CDR1 is SGHNT and CDR2 is YENEEA. The CDR3 runs 12 residues. Trimming took 5 bases from V and 6 from J, leaving 9 bases between them. The CDR3 DNA is TGTGCCAGCAGCGTAGGACGGGATACGCAGTATTTT. This gives the protein CASSVGRDTQYF.

The rearrangement joins TRBV28 to TRBJ1-1, with D possibly matching TRBD1 (5 bases). The length of the CDR3 is 11 residues. CDR1 is MDHEN, CDR2 SYDVKM, per germline. The ends were cut back, 7 bases at V and 7 bases at J, with 10 bases in the middle. In nucleotides, the CDR3 is TGTGCCAGCACCAGGGTGGATGAAGCTTTCTTT. Translation gives CASTRVDEAFF.

The chain joins TRBV14 to TRBJ1-1; D gene unclear. The V gene's germline CDR1 is SGHDN and CDR2 FVKESK. V shed 2 bases and J shed 1 base, with 8 bases lying between them. The CDR3 loop spans 14 amino acids. In nucleotides, the CDR3 is TGTGCCAGCAGCCAACTAGGACCGAACACTGAAGCTTTCTTT. Its translation: CASSQLGPNTEAFF.

This chain uses TRBV5-1 with TRBJ1-1; 8 bases match TRBD1. This CDR3 is 16 amino acids long. Germline loops: CDR1 SGHRS, CDR2 YFSETQ. V trimming: 5 bases; J trimming: 1 base; junction bases outside the gene matches: 10. CDR3 coding DNA: TGCGCCAGCAGGGACAGGGCCCTTGGTCGGAACACTGAAGCTTTCTTT. Translated: CASRDRALGRNTEAFF.